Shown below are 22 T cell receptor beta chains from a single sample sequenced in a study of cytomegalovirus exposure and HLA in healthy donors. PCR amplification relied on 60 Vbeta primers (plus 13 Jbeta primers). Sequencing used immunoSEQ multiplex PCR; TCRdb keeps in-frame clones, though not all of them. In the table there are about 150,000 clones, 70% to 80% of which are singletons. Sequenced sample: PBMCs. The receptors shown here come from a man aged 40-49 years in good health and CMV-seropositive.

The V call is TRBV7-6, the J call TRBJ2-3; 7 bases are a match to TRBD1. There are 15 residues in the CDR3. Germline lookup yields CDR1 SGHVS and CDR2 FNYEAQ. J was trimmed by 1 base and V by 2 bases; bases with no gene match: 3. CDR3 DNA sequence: TGTGCCAGCAGCTTAAATCAGGGGGGCACAGATACGCAGTATTTT. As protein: CASSLNQGGTDTQYF.

CDR3: CASSSIPFGGGETIEAFF. CDR3 nucleotide sequence: TGTGCCAGCAGCTCTATCCCGTTCGGTGGGGGGGAGACCATTGAAGCTTTCTTT. The chain links TRBV7-8 to TRBJ1-1, with a weak D call TRBD1 (5 bases). Germline loops: CDR1 SGHVS, CDR2 FQNEAQ. V lost 4 bases and J lost 7, with 28 bases in between. CDR3 length: 18 amino acids.

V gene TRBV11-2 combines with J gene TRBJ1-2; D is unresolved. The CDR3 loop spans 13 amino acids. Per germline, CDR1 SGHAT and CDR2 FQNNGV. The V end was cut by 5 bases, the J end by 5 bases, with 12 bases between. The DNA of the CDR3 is TGTGCCAGCAGCCGCCGGTTCTTATATGGCTACACCTTC. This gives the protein CASSRRFLYGYTF.

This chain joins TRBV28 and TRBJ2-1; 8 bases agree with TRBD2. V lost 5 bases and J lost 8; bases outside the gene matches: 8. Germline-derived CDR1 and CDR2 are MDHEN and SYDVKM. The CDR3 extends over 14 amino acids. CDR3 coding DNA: TGTGCCAGCAGTACTAGCGGAGGCCGGGATGAGCAGTTCTTC. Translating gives CASSTSGGRDEQFF.

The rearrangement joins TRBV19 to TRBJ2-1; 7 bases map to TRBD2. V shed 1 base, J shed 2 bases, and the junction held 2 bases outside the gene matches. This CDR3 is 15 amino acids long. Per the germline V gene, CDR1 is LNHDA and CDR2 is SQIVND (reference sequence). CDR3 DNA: TGTGCCAGTAGTATAGGCGGACTAGCCTACAATGAGCAGTTCTTC. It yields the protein CASSIGGLAYNEQFF.

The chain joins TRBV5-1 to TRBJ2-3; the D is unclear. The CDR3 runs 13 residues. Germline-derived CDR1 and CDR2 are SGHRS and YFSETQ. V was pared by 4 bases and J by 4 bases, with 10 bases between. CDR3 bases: TGCGCCAGCAGCCTCGACACATCAGATACGCAGTATTTT. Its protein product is CASSLDTSDTQYF.

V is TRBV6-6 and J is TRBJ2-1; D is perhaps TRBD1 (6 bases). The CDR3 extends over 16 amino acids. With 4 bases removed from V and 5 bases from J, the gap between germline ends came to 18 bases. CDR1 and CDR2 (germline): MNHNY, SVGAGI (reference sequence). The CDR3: CASSSRDTSVHNEQFF. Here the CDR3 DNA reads TGTGCCAGCAGTTCCCGGGACACAAGCGTCCACAATGAGCAGTTCTTC.

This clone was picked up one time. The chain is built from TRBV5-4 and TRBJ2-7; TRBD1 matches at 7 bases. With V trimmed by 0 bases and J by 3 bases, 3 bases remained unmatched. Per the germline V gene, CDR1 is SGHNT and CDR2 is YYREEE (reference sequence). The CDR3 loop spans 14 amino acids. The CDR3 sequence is CASSLDRGGYEQYF. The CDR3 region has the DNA TGTGCCAGCAGCTTGGACAGGGGCGGCTACGAGCAGTACTTC.

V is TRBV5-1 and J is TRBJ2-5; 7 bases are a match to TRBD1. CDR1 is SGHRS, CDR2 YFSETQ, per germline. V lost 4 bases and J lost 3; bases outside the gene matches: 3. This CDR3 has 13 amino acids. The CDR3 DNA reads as TGCGCCAGCAGCAGACAGGGAGAAGAGACCCAGTACTTC. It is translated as CASSRQGEETQYF.

This CDR3 reads CSAGQVNTEAFF. In DNA, the CDR3 is TGCAGCGCGGGACAGGTGAACACTGAAGCTTTCTTT. The chain joins TRBV29-1 to TRBJ1-1; 8 nucleotides line up with TRBD1. Germline assignment: CDR1 SQVTM and CDR2 ANQGSEA. The CDR3 runs 12 residues. The ends lost 7 bases at V and 0 bases at J; junction bases unmatched: 1.

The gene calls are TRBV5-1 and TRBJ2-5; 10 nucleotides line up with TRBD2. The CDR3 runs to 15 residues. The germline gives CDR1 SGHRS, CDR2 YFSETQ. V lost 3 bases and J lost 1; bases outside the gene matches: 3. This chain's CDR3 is CASSSTSGPQETQYF. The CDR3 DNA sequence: TGCGCCAGCAGCTCGACTAGCGGGCCCCAAGAGACCCAGTACTTC.

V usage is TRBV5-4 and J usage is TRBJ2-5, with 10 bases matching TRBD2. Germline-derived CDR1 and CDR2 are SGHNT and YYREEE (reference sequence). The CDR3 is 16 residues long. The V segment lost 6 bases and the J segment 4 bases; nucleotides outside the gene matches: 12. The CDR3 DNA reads TGTGCCAGCAAACCGGGGTCTAGCGGGAGTTCAGAGACCCAGTACTTC. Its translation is CASKPGSSGSSETQYF.

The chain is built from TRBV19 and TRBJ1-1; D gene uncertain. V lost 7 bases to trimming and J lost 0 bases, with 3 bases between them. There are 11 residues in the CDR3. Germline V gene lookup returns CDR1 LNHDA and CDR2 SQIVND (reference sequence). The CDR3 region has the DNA TGTGCCAGTACAATGAACACTGAAGCTTTCTTT. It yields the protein CASTMNTEAFF.

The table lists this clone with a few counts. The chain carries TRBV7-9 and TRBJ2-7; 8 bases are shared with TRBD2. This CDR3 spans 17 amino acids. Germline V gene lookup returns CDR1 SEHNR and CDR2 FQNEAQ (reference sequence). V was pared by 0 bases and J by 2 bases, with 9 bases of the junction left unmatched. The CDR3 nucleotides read TGTGCCAGCAGCTTAGCGGCTAAGCGGGAGATAACCTACGAGCAGTACTTC. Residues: CASSLAAKREITYEQYF.

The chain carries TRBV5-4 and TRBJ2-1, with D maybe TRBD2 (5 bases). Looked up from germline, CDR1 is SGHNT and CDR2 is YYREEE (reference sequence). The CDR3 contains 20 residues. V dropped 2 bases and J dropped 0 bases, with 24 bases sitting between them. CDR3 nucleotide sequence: TGTGCCAGCAGCTTTAAGTTCGCGGGTACCCTTCCGAGCTCCTACAATGAGCAGTTCTTC. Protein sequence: CASSFKFAGTLPSSYNEQFF.

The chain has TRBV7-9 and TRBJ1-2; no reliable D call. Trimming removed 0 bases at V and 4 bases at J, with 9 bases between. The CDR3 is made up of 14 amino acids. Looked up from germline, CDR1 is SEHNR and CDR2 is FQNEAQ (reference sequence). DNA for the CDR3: TGTGCCAGCAGCTTAGCGCAGGCAGCCTATGGCTACACCTTC. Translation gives CASSLAQAAYGYTF.

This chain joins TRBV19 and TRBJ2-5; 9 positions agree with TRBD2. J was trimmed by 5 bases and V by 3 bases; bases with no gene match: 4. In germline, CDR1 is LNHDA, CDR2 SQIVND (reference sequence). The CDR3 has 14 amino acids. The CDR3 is CASSMVAGEETQYF. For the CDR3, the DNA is TGTGCCAGTAGTATGGTAGCGGGAGAGGAGACCCAGTACTTC.

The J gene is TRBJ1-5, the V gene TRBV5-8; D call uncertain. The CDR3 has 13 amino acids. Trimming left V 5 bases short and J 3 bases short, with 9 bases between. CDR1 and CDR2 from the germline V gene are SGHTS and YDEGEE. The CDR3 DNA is TGTGCCAGCAGACACAATTTCAATCAGCCCCAGCATTTT. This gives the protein CASRHNFNQPQHF.

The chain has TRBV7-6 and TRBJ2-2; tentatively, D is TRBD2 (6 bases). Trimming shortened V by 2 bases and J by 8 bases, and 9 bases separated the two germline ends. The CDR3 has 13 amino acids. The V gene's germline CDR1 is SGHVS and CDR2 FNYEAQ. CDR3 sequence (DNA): TGTGCCAGCAGCTTACCGGGAGTAGGGGAGCTGTTTTTT. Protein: CASSLPGVGELFF.

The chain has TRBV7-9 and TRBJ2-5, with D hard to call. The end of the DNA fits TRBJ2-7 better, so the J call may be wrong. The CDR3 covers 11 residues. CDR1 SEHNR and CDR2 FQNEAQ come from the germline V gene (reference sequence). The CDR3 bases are TGTGCCAGCAGCCCTCTCGTCGAGCAGTACTTC. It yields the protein CASSPLVEQYF.

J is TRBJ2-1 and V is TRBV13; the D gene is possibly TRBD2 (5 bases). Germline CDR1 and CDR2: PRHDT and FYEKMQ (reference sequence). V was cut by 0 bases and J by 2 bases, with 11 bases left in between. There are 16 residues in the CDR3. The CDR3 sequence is CASSLGRASTYNEQFF. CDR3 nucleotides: TGTGCCAGCAGCTTAGGGCGGGCATCAACCTACAATGAGCAGTTCTTC.

The CDR3 region has the DNA TGTGCCAGCAGCTTTCCTGGACAAATGAATGGCTACACCTTC. Its protein product is CASSFPGQMNGYTF. V usage is TRBV5-5 and J usage is TRBJ1-2; a possible D gene is TRBD1 (5 bases). The CDR3 is 14 amino acids. Germline V gives CDR1 SGHKS, CDR2 YYEKEE (reference sequence). V was shortened by 2 bases and J by 6 bases, with 14 bases between the two germline ends.